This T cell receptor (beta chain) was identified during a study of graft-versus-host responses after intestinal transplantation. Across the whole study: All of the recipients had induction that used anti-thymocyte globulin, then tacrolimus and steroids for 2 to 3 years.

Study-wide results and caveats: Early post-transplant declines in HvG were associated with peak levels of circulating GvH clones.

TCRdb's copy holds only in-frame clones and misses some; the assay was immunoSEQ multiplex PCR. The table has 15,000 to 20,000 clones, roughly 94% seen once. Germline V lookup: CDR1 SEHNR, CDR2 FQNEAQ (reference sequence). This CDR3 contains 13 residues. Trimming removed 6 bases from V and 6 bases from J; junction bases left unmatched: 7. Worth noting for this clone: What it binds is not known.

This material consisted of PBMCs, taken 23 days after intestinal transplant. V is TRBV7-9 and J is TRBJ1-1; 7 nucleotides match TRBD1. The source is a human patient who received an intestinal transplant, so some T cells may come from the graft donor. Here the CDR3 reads CASSLTGSPEAFF. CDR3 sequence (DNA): TGTGCCAGCAGTCTGACAGGGAGCCCTGAAGCTTTCTTT.